These T cell receptor beta chains were read from a single sample in a study of T cells in localized non-small cell lung cancer. The method was immunoSEQ multiplex PCR; TCRdb's version includes in-frame clones alone and lacks a portion of them. The top ten hold around 1.3% of the sample, which has about 70,000 clones, approximately 84% seen once. The input for sequencing was peripheral blood, taken before any cancer treatment. These TCRs come from a female donor older than 55 with stage I lung adenocarcinoma. The CDR3 runs from the conserved cysteine through the conserved F or W. A D gene is named only where the DNA matches it firmly. Size values are once, few and many counts, or a class for expanded clones, and some rows have none.

TRBV19,NA,TRBJ2-5,NA,TGTGCCAGTAGTCATTGGGACACCGAAGAGACCCAGTACTTC,CASSHWDTEETQYF
TRBV7-2,once,TRBJ2-5,NA,TGTGCCAGCAGCTTAGTAACTGGTAGCCAAGAGACCCAGTACTTC,CASSLVTGSQETQYF
TRBV6-5,NA,TRBJ1-1,NA,TGTGCCAGCAGTTACTCCGCAGGGAGGGGTAGCACTGAAGCTTTCTTT,CASSYSAGRGSTEAFF
TRBV5-1,NA,TRBJ2-5,TRBD1,TGCGCCAGCTTTGACAGGGGAGGAAGTAAGACCCAGTACTTC,CASFDRGGSKTQYF
TRBV5-8,NA,TRBJ2-7,NA,TGTGCCAGCAGCTTGCAGGGGAGCTCCTACGAGCAGTACTTC,CASSLQGSSYEQYF
TRBV7-9,NA,TRBJ2-2,NA,TGTGCCAGCAGCGTGCTCACCGGGGAGCTGTTTTTT,CASSVLTGELFF
TRBV28,NA,TRBJ1-1,NA,TGTGCCAGCAGTTTTTTGAACACTGAAGCTTTCTTT,CASSFLNTEAFF
TRBV5-1,NA,TRBJ2-5,TRBD2,TGCGCCAGCAGCTTACTCCCCGGGGGGGCCGAGGAGACCCAGTACTTC,CASSLLPGGAEETQYF
TRBV7-6,NA,TRBJ2-3,NA,TGTGCCAGCGGCCTCCTGGGTTTTGCAGATACGCAGTATTTT,CASGLLGFADTQYF
TRBV19,NA,TRBJ2-7,TRBD2,TGTGCCAGTCAGACTAGCGGGAGAAACCACGAGCAGTACTTC,CASQTSGRNHEQYF
TRBV10-1,few,TRBJ1-1,NA,TGCGCCACCCTGGGGGGGCCGGTCACTGAAGCTTTCTTT,CATLGGPVTEAFF
TRBV2,few,TRBJ2-4,NA,TGTGCCAGCACCGAAGGGGTATGGGCCAAAAACATTCAGTACTTC,CASTEGVWAKNIQYF
TRBV19,few,TRBJ2-1,NA,TGTGCCAGTAGTGTACAGGATGAGCAGTTCTTC,CASSVQDEQFF
TRBV10-3,once,TRBJ1-1,TRBD1,TGTGCCATCAGTGGAAAAAGCGACAGGGGAGTGTATATGAACACTGAAGCTTTCTTT,CAISGKSDRGVYMNTEAFF
TRBV9,NA,TRBJ1-2,NA,TGTGCCAGCAGCGTTGACATCACGAACTATGGCTACACCTTC,CASSVDITNYGYTF
TRBV6-1,NA,TRBJ1-2,NA,TGTGCCAGCAGTACCCTACAACTGGCCTTATATGGCTACACCTTC,CASSTLQLALYGYTF
TRBV6-1,NA,TRBJ2-7,NA,TGTGCCAGCAGTGAGGGGGCAAGCGGCTACGAGCAGTACTTC,CASSEGASGYEQYF
TRBV27,few,TRBJ2-7,TRBD1,TGTGCCAGCAGTCGGACAGGTTCCCTGTACGAGCAGTACTTC,CASSRTGSLYEQYF
TRBV4-1,NA,TRBJ2-7,NA,TGCGCCAGCAGCCAGAAGATACGACAGGGAGGCTACGAGCAGTACTTC,CASSQKIRQGGYEQYF
TRBV6-1,few,TRBJ2-1,NA,TGTGCCACCGGAGGCCTGAGCTCCTACAATGAGCAGTTCTTC,CATGGLSSYNEQFF
TRBV29-1,NA,TRBJ1-2,NA,TGCAGCGTTGAGCGGGGCTGGTATGGCTACACCTTC,CSVERGWYGYTF
TRBV5-8,NA,TRBJ1-3,NA,TGTGCCAGCAGCCGAAGGAGCGGGGAGGCTGGAAACACCATATATTTT,CASSRRSGEAGNTIYF
TRBV21-1,NA,TRBJ2-3,NA,TGTGCCAGCAGCACCCGACAGGAGAGCACAGATACGCAGTATTTT,CASSTRQESTDTQYF
TRBV11-3,few,TRBJ1-2,TRBD1,TGTGCCAGCAGCTCTAGGACAGGGGGCTATGGCTACACCTTC,CASSSRTGGYGYTF
TRBV15,NA,TRBJ2-7,NA,TGTGCCACCAGCAGTGACAGGTTTGGCGAGCAGTACTTC,CATSSDRFGEQYF
TRBV5-6,NA,TRBJ2-3,TRBD1,TGTGCCAGCAGCCTCACCCCCGACAGGGCCACAGATACGCAGTATTTT,CASSLTPDRATDTQYF
TRBV6-1,once,TRBJ2-5,NA,TGTGCCAGCATCAGACAAGAGACCCAGTACTTC,CASIRQETQYF
TRBV19,NA,TRBJ2-2,NA,TGTGCCAGTAGCCCTATGGGCGGTTACACCGGGGAGCTGTTTTTT,CASSPMGGYTGELFF
TRBV6-1,NA,TRBJ2-1,TRBD2,TGTGCCAGCCAACTAGCGAACATTTACAATGAGCAGTTCTTC,CASQLANIYNEQFF